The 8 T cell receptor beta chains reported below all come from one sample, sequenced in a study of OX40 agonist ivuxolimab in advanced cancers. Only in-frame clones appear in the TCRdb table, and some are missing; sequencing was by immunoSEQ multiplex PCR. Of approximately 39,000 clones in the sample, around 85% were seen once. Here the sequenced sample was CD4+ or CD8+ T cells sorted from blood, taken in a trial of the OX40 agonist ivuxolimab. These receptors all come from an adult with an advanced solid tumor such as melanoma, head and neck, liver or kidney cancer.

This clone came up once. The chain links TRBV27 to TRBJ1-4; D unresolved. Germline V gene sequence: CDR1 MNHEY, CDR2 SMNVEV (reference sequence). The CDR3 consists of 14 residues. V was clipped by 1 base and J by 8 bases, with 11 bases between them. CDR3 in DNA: TGTGCCAGCAGTTTATATACTTCCGACGAAAAACTGTTTTTT. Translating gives CASSLYTSDEKLFF.

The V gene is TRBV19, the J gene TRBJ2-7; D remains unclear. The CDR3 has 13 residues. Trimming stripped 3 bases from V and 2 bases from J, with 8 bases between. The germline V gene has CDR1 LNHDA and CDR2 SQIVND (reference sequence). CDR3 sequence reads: CASSIDRTYEQYF. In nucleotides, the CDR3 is TGTGCCAGTAGTATTGACCGGACCTACGAGCAGTACTTC.

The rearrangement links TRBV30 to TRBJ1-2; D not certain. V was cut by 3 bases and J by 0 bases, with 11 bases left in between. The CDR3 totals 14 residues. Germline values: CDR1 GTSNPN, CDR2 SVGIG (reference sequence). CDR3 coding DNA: TGTGCCTGGAGGCGGTACAGCACTAACTATGGCTACACCTTC. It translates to CAWRRYSTNYGYTF.

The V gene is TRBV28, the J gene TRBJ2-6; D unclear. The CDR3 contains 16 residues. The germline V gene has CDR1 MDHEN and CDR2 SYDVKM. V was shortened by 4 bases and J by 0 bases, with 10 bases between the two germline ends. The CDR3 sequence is CASSSPYISGANVLTF. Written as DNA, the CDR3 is TGTGCCAGCAGTTCTCCCTACATCTCTGGGGCCAACGTCCTGACTTTC.

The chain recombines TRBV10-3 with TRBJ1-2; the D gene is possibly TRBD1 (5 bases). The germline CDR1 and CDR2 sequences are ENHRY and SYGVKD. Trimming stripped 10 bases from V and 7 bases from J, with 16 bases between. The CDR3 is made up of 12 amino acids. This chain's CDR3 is CATAGGIGGYTF. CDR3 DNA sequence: TGTGCCACCGCCGGGGGAATTGGTGGCTACACCTTC.

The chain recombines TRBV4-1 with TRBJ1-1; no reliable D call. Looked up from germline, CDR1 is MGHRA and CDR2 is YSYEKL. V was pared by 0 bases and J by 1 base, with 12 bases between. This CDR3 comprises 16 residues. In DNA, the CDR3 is TGCGCCAGCAGCCAAGATCGACTTTTCCGGAACACTGAAGCTTTCTTT. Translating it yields CASSQDRLFRNTEAFF.

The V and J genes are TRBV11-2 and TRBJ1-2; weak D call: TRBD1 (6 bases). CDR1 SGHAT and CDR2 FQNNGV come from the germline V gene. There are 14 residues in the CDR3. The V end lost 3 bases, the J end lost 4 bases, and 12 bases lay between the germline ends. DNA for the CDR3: TGTGCCAGCAGCTTCGGAGGGGGAAGCTATGGCTACACCTTC. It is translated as CASSFGGGSYGYTF.

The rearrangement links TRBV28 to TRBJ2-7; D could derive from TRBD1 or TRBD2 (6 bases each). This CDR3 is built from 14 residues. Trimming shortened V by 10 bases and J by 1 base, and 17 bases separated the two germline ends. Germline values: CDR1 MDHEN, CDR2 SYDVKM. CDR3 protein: CATTLGGRSYEQYF. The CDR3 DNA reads TGTGCCACCACCTTGGGGGGCAGGTCCTACGAGCAGTACTTC.